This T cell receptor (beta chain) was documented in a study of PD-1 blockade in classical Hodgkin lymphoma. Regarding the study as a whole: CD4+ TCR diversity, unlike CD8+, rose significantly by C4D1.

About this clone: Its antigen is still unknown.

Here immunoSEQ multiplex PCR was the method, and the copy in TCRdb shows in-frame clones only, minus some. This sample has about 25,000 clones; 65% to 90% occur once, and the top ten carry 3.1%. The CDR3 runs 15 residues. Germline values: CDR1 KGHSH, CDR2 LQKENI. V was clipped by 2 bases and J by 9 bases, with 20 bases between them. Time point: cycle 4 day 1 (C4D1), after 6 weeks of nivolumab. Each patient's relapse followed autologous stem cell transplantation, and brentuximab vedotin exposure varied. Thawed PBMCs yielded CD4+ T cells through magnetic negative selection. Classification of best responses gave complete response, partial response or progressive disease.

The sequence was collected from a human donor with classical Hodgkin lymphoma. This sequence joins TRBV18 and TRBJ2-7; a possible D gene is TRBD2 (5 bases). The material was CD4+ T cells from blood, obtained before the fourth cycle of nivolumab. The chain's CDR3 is CASSPSEGAGSGQYF. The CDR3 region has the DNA TGTGCCAGCTCACCATCTGAGGGCGCAGGCTCAGGGCAGTACTTC.